This is a list of T cell receptor beta chains from one sample in a study of blood T cell repertoires in COVID-19. Clones were sequenced by immunoSEQ multiplex PCR, and TCRdb holds only the in-frame ones, with some missing. The sample carries some 150,000 clones, just over 85% recorded once. The sequencing input was peripheral blood. These receptors came from an older man with acute or convalescent COVID-19. The CDR3 runs from the conserved cysteine through the conserved F or W. A D gene is named only where the DNA matches it firmly. Rows give clone size only sometimes, using once, few, many, or a class for an expanded clone.

clone size	V gene	D gene	J gene	CDR3 protein
few	TRBV2	NA	TRBJ1-5	CASSEIGVGQPQHF
once	TRBV5-4	TRBD1	TRBJ2-4	CASSLSGTENIQYF
few	TRBV28	TRBD2	TRBJ2-1	CASSAGTSSREQFF
few	TRBV2	TRBD1	TRBJ1-1	CASRGDRNTEAFF
NA	TRBV7-6	TRBD1	TRBJ2-7	CASSLGTAYEQYF
NA	TRBV5-1	TRBD2	TRBJ2-1	CASSLGATGTNNEQFF
NA	TRBV6-2/TRBV6-3	TRBD1	TRBJ1-1	CASSYSPGTGTNTEAFF
NA	TRBV6-6	NA	TRBJ1-5	CASSYSQGTSNQPQHF
NA	TRBV21-1	NA	TRBJ2-1	CASRPGLAGEYNEQFF
NA	TRBV7-3	TRBD2	TRBJ2-1	CASSTTSGKENEQFF
few	TRBV18	TRBD1	TRBJ2-7	CASSLTGQGSYEQYF
NA	TRBV6-5	NA	TRBJ1-2	CASSPYRDWGYTF
NA	TRBV18	NA	TRBJ1-5	CASSSGQSNQPQHF
NA	TRBV4-2	NA	TRBJ1-1	CASSQGGPGGGTEAFF
few	TRBV5-6	TRBD2	TRBJ2-7	CASSFGLAGVNYEQYF
NA	TRBV9	NA	TRBJ2-1	CASSALVGGPNEQFF
NA	TRBV7-2	NA	TRBJ2-7	CASSLRGGSSSYEQYF
NA	TRBV7-9	NA	TRBJ2-3	CASSLEGGGTDTQYF
once	TRBV5-1	TRBD1	TRBJ1-3	CASSLEGQASGNTIYF